Sequencing of this T cell receptor (beta chain) was carried out in a study of vaccination and CD4 T cells after COVID-19. Across the study: Once diagnosed, patients had post-COVID samples drawn a median 101 days later (range 35 to 161).

Treatment here: approximately 9-day PBMC culture with coronavirus spike peptide pools or control peptides (ViraFEST assay). Study observations and caveats: In convalescent patients, a median approximately 86% of reactive clones appeared only post-vaccination.

This clonotype was found a few times. What it recognizes is unknown. Cultured CD4+ T cell DNA was sequenced using the Oncomine TCR Beta short-read assay. TCRdb independently ran MiXCR on the PCR reads; one entry per CDR3 protein. The repertoire holds over 10,000 distinct CDR3 sequences, around 61% seen once, with 15% to 20% in the top ten. Germline trimming cut 2 bases from V and 5 bases from J; bases unmatched to any gene: 4. The length of the CDR3 is 14 residues. This receptor was identified in a human donor who had recovered from COVID-19. V gene TRBV12-3 or TRBV12-4 combines with J gene TRBJ2-5, with TRBD2 matching 8 bases. Input material: CD4+ T cells from blood, cultured in vitro. The CDR3 DNA follows: TGTGCCAGCAGTTTACGAGCGGGAGAGGAGACCCAGTACTTC. Its translation: CASSLRAGEETQYF.